The 21 T cell receptor beta chains below were found in one sample sequenced in a study of TIL therapy for anti-PD-1-resistant metastatic lung cancer. Time point of the sample: pre-treatment sample, taken before nivolumab and TIL therapy. Tumor tissue came from excised metastases, mostly pleural nodules or supraclavicular lymph nodes. The immunoSEQ assay was v3. Libraries were prepared by immunoSEQ multiplex PCR; TCRdb keeps only in-frame clonotypes and omits some of them. In the table there are approximately 12,000 clones, 50% to 75% of which are singletons. Specimen: tumor tissue, collected at baseline. These receptors all stem from a person aged 30 to 80 with non-small cell lung cancer.

This clone was observed a handful of times. This chain joins TRBV7-8 and TRBJ1-1; D is perhaps TRBD1 (6 bases). CDR1 and CDR2 from the germline V gene are SGHVS and FQNEAQ. The CDR3 has 14 residues. V lost 1 base and J lost 2, with 8 bases in between. CDR3 bases: TGTGCCAGCAGCTTAGACAGGGTAAACACTGAAGCTTTCTTT. Translated: CASSLDRVNTEAFF.

The chain recombines TRBV9 with TRBJ2-7, with D unclear. Trimming took off 4 bases at V and 3 bases at J, with 14 bases between the two ends. CDR1 is SGDLS and CDR2 is YYNGEE in the germline V gene. This CDR3 has 14 amino acids. As DNA, the CDR3 is TGTGCCAGCAGCAAAACCCCGACCTACTACGAGCAGTACTTC. This gives the protein CASSKTPTYYEQYF.

The J gene is TRBJ1-1, the V gene TRBV7-8; D is perhaps TRBD1 (5 bases). Trimming took 5 bases from V and 4 from J, leaving 17 bases between them. This CDR3 region has 15 residues. The germline V gene encodes CDR1 SGHVS and CDR2 FQNEAQ. DNA for the CDR3: TGTGCCAGCAGCCAAGCAGGGCGACGGACCACTGAAGCTTTCTTT. Translation: CASSQAGRRTTEAFF.

This clone was seen more than once but under ten times. The rearrangement uses TRBV21-1 and TRBJ2-4. TRBV21-1 is assigned pseudogene status. CDR3 length: 20 amino acids. CDR3 sequence (DNA): TGTGCCAGCAGCAAAGGGGGGGCACCGAGGGAGTTGGTAGCCAAAAACATTCAGTACTTC. Protein product: CASSKGGAPRELVAKNIQYF.

By its share, this clone is medium-sized. This chain uses TRBV6-5 with TRBJ2-7, with TRBD1 identical over 11 bases. The V gene's germline CDR1 is MNHEY and CDR2 SVGAGI. V was clipped by 0 bases and J by 6 bases; unmatched bases: 7. The CDR3 totals 16 residues. In DNA form, the CDR3 reads TGTGCCAGCAGTTACTCGATGCGGGACAGGGGGGCCGAGCAGTACTTC. The encoded protein is CASSYSMRDRGAEQYF.

The chain joins TRBV30 to TRBJ2-2; D is perhaps TRBD1 (6 bases). This CDR3 region has 14 residues. V lost 7 bases to trimming and J lost 0 bases, with 12 bases between them. Germline CDR1 and CDR2: GTSNPN and SVGIG (reference sequence). The CDR3, as DNA: TGTGCCTTTAAGACAGGTTCGAACACCGGGGAGCTGTTTTTT. This encodes CAFKTGSNTGELFF.

The chain couples TRBV3-1 (or the pseudogene TRBV3-2) to TRBJ2-7; 8 nucleotides match TRBD2. This CDR3 comprises 16 residues. The V and J ends lost 1 base and 3 bases, in that order; junction bases with no gene match: 8. Germline V lookup: CDR1 LGHDT, CDR2 YNNKEL (reference sequence). The CDR3 region has the DNA TGTGCCAGCAGCCAAGCAGGACGGGGGGGACACTACGAGCAGTACTTC. The encoded protein is CASSQAGRGGHYEQYF.

The genes are TRBV9 and TRBJ2-3; TRBD1 matches 9 bases. Trimming cost V 4 bases and J 4 bases; bases outside gene matches: 1. The CDR3 is made up of 13 amino acids. Germline values: CDR1 SGDLS, CDR2 YYNGEE. CDR3 residues: CASSRQGADTQYF. In DNA, the CDR3 is TGTGCCAGCAGCAGACAGGGGGCAGATACGCAGTATTTT.

This chain uses TRBV27 with TRBJ2-6; the D is unclear. The germline CDR1 and CDR2 sequences are MNHEY and SMNVEV (reference sequence). CDR3 size: 15 residues. Trimming shortened V by 5 bases and J by 0 bases, and 8 bases separated the two germline ends. CDR3 sequence: CASSIRSSGANVLTF. The CDR3 DNA is TGTGCCAGCAGTATTCGGAGCTCTGGGGCCAACGTCCTGACTTTC.

This clone was detected a few times. The chain recombines TRBV6-5 with TRBJ2-5; D perhaps matches TRBD2 (6 bases). This CDR3 is built from 15 residues. Trimming cost V 5 bases and J 2 bases, with 15 bases left between them. Germline V CDR1 and CDR2: MNHEY, SVGAGI. CDR3 nucleotides: TGTGCCAGCAGTCCCTCCGGCGGGAAACAAGAGACCCAGTACTTC. Translated: CASSPSGGKQETQYF.

The V gene is TRBV20-1, the J gene TRBJ1-2; D remains ambiguous. V dropped 2 bases and J dropped 7 bases, with 8 bases sitting between them. The CDR3 runs to 11 residues. Germline loops: CDR1 DFQATT, CDR2 SNEGSKA (reference sequence). This chain's CDR3 is CSARTVGGYTF. In nucleotides, the CDR3 is TGCAGTGCTAGAACAGTCGGTGGCTACACCTTC.

This clone was seen once. The rearrangement joins TRBV3-1 (or the pseudogene TRBV3-2) to TRBJ2-7; no reliable D call. Germline loops: CDR1 LGHDT, CDR2 YNNKEL (reference sequence). CDR3 length: 13 residues. The V and J ends lost 4 bases and 0 bases respectively, with 7 bases between them. The CDR3 DNA reads TGTGCCAGCAGCCCGACCAACTCCTACGAGCAGTACTTC. Protein: CASSPTNSYEQYF.

The chain combines TRBV5-1 with TRBJ2-3; a possible D gene is TRBD1 (6 bases). Trimming took 9 bases from V and 2 from J, leaving 19 bases between them. CDR3 length equals 15 residues. Germline V gene sequence: CDR1 SGHRS, CDR2 YFSETQ. CDR3 residues: CAIKEGDKNTDTQYF. In nucleotides, the CDR3 is TGCGCCATAAAAGAGGGGGACAAAAACACAGATACGCAGTATTTT.

The chain employs TRBV5-8 and TRBJ2-7; D is undetermined. Germline loops: CDR1 SGHTS, CDR2 YDEGEE. The CDR3 covers 12 residues. Trimming stripped 1 base from V and 2 bases from J, with 4 bases between. CDR3 nucleotide sequence: TGTGCCAGCAGCTTGATCACCTACGAGCAGTACTTC. Its translation is CASSLITYEQYF.

This clone was detected only once. The V and J genes are TRBV19 and TRBJ1-5; the match to TRBD1 covers 7 bases. Trimming took 7 bases from V and 1 from J; bases not matched to a gene: 10. Germline CDR1 is LNHDA and CDR2 is SQIVND (reference sequence). The CDR3 runs 16 residues. The CDR3, as DNA: TGTGCCAGTAACACAGGGGTAGGGGTGAGCAATCAGCCCCAGCATTTT. Translating it yields CASNTGVGVSNQPQHF.

This clone turned up a few times. The gene calls are TRBV5-1 and TRBJ1-6; maybe TRBD1 (6 bases). The CDR3 runs to 16 residues. Germline CDR1 reads SGHRS; CDR2 reads YFSETQ. The ends were cut back, 4 bases at V and 7 bases at J, with 18 bases in the middle. The CDR3 bases are TGCGCCAGCAGCCGCTTGGAAGGACAGAAGAATTCACCCCTCCACTTT. Translation gives CASSRLEGQKNSPLHF.

V is TRBV28 and J is TRBJ2-7; 8 nucleotides align to TRBD1. CDR3 length: 14 amino acids. CDR1 and CDR2 from the germline V gene are MDHEN and SYDVKM. V trimming: 5 bases; J trimming: 2 bases; junction bases outside the gene matches: 5. The CDR3 DNA reads as TGTGCCAGCAGTCTGTCAGGGGGCGCCTACGAGCAGTACTTC. Translating gives CASSLSGGAYEQYF.

This sequence joins TRBV11-2 and TRBJ1-6, with D tentatively TRBD1 (5 bases). The CDR3 contains 15 residues. CDR1 and CDR2 (germline): SGHAT, FQNNGV. Between the trimmed V and J ends, which lost 2 bases and 6 bases, there was a span of 11 bases. This CDR3 reads CASSLTPGFNSPLHF. The CDR3, as DNA: TGTGCCAGCAGCTTAACGCCAGGGTTTAATTCACCCCTCCACTTT.

The sample holds one count of this clone. The V call is TRBV21-1, the J call TRBJ1-5; the DNA was not compared with TRBD1, the D call given in the table. TRBV21-1 is tagged as a pseudogene. The CDR3 is made up of 16 amino acids. The chain's CDR3 is CAFLPPDRGQGQPQHF. CDR3 nucleotide sequence: TGTGCCTTCCTCCCCCCGGACAGGGGGCAAGGTCAGCCCCAGCATTTT.

Turning to this clone: Its ends do not fully match the called genes, so a read error is possible. This sequence joins TRBV18 and TRBJ2-3, with TRBD1 matching over 8 bases. The CDR3 is made up of 15 amino acids. The germline V gene has CDR1 KGHSH and CDR2 LQKENI. The CDR3 spells CASSQTGETSTSLIF. CDR3 bases: TGTGCCAGCTCACAGACAGGGGAGACTTCTACCAGCCTGATCTTT.

The chain recombines TRBV20-1 with TRBJ1-2, with D possibly TRBD1 on 5 matching bases. V shed 5 bases and J shed 4 bases, with 8 bases lying between them. The CDR3 runs 11 residues. Germline CDR1 and CDR2: DFQATT and SNEGSKA (reference sequence). The CDR3 nucleotides read TGCAGTGCTGGGACGGTCTATGGCTACACCTTC. Its translation is CSAGTVYGYTF.